Ten or more counts support the clone carrying this T cell receptor beta chain. Its antigen is as yet unknown. The read stops 3 residues short of the end of the CDR3; the missing end is completed from the germline J gene. The data were taken from a study of T cell clonality in common variable immunodeficiency. This CDR3 comprises 15 residues. Germline V CDR1 and CDR2: SGHKS, YYEKEE (reference sequence). The table came from immunoSEQ multiplex PCR; TCRdb's copy has only in-frame clones and leaves some out. The sample holds over 45,000 clones, and no clone turns up only once. Overall study results and limits: Fewer deletions and N-nucleotide insertions were reportedly seen in common variable immunodeficiency TCR beta sequences.

This sequence was found in a person between 18 and 69 years old in good health. The sample consisted of peripheral blood mononuclear cells. This sequence joins TRBV5-5 and TRBJ1-1; TRBD1 agrees at 7 bases. The sequenced part of the CDR3 DNA is TGTGCCAGCAGCTTGGTTATACTTGGGACAGCCGAA. It is translated as CASSLVILGTAE. The CDR3 in full is CASSLVILGTAEAFF.